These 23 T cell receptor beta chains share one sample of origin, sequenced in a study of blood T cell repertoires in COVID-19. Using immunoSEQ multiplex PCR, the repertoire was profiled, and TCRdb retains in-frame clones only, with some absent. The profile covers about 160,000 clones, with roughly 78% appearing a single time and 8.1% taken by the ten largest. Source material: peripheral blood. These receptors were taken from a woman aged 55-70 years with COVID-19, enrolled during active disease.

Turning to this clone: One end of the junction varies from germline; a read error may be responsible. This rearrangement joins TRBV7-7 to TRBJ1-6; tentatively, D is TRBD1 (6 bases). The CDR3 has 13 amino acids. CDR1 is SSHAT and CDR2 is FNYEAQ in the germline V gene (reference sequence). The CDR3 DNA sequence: TGTGCTAGCAGCCTCGGACAGAATTCACCCCTCCACTTT. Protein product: CASSLGQNSPLHF.

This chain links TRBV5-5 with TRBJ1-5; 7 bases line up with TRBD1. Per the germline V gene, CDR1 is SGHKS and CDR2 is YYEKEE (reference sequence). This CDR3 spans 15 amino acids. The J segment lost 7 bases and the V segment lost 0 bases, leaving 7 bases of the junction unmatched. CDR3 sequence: CASSLEGRGDQPQHF. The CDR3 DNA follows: TGTGCCAGCAGCTTGGAGGGCAGGGGGGACCAGCCCCAGCATTTT.

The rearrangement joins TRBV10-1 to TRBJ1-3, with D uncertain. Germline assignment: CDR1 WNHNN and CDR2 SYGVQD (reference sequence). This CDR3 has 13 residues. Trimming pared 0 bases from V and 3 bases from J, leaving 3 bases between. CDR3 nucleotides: TGCGCCAGCAGTGAGTCGTATGGAAACACCATATATTTT. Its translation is CASSESYGNTIYF.

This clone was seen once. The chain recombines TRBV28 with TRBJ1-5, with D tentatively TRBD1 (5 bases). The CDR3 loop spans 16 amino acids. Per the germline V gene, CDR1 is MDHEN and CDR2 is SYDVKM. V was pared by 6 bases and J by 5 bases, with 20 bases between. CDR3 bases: TGTGCCAGCAGCCAAACCGGGTCCCAGGGCTATCAGCCCCAGCATTTT. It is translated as CASSQTGSQGYQPQHF.

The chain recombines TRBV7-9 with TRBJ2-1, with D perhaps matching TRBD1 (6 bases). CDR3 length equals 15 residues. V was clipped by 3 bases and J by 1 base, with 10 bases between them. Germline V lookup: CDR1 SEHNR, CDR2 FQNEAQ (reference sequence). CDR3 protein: CASSFAGDSYNEQFF. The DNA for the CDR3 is TGTGCCAGCAGCTTTGCAGGGGATTCCTACAATGAGCAGTTCTTC.

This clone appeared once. The CDR3 bases are TGTGCCAGCAGCCGGGAAGCGCGGGGGATCCAAGAGACCCAGTACTTC. This encodes CASSREARGIQETQYF. This chain connects TRBV5-5 to TRBJ2-5; 7 bases align to TRBD2. This CDR3 is 16 amino acids long. The V segment lost 4 bases and the J segment 1 base; nucleotides outside the gene matches: 10. CDR1 is SGHKS and CDR2 is YYEKEE in the germline V gene (reference sequence).

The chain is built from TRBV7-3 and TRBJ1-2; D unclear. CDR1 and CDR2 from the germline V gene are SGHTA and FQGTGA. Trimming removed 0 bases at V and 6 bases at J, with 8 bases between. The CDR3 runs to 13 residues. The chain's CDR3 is CASSLTGENGYTF. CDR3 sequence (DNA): TGTGCCAGCAGCTTAACCGGAGAGAATGGCTACACCTTC.

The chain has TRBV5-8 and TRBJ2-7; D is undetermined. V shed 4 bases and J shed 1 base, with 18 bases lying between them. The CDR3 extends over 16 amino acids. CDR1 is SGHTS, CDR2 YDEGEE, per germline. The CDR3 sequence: CASSPKTPLGSYEQYF. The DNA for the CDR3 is TGTGCCAGCAGCCCCAAGACTCCCCTGGGTTCCTACGAGCAGTACTTC.

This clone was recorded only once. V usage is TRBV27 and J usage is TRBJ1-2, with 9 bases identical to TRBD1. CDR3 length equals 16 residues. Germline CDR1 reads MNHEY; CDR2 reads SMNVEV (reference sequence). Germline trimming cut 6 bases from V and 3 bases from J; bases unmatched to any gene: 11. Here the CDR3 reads CASSLRTGGADYGYTF. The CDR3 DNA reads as TGTGCCAGCAGCCTCCGCACAGGGGGCGCCGACTATGGCTACACCTTC.

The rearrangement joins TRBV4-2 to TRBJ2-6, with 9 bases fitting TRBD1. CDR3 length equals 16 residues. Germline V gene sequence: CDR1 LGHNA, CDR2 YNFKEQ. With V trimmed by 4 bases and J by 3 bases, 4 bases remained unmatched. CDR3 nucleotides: TGTGCCAGCAGCCCTAGACAGGGGGATGGGGCCAACGTCCTGACTTTC. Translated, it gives CASSPRQGDGANVLTF.

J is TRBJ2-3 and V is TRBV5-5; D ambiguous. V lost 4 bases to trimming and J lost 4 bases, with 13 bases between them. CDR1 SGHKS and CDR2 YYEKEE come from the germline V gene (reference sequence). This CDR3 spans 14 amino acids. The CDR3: CASSLIVVADTQYF. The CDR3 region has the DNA TGTGCCAGCAGCCTCATAGTGGTTGCAGATACGCAGTATTTT. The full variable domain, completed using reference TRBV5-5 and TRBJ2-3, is DAGVTQSPTHLIKTRGQQVTLRCSPISGHKSVSWYQQVLGQGPQFIFQYYEKEERGRGNFPDRFSARQFPNYSSELNVNALLLGDSALYLCASSLIVVADTQYFGPGTRLTVL.

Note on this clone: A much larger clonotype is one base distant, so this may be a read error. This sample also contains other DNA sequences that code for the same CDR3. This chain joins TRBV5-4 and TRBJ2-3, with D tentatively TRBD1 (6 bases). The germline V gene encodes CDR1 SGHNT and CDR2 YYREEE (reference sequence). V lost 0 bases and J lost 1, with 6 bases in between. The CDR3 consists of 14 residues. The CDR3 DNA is TGTGCCAGCAGCTTGGACAGGGGCACAGATACGCAGTATTTT. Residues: CASSLDRGTDTQYF. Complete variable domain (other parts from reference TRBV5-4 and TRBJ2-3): ETGVTQSPTHLIKTRGQQVTLRCSSQSGHNTVSWYQQALGQGPQFIFQYYREEENGRGNFPPRFSGLQFPNYSSELNVNALELDDSALYLCASSLDRGTDTQYFGPGTRLTVL.

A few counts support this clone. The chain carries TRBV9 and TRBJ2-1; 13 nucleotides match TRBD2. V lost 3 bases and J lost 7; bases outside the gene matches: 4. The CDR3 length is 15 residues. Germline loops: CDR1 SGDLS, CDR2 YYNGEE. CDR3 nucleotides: TGTGCCAGCAGCGCCGGACTAGCGGGAGTAAATGAGCAGTTCTTC. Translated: CASSAGLAGVNEQFF. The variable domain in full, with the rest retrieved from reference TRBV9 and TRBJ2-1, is DSGVTQTPKHLITATGQRVTLRCSPRSGDLSVYWYQQSLDQGLQFLIQYYNGEERAKGNILERFSAQQFPDLHSELNLSSLELGDSALYFCASSAGLAGVNEQFFGPGTRLTVL.

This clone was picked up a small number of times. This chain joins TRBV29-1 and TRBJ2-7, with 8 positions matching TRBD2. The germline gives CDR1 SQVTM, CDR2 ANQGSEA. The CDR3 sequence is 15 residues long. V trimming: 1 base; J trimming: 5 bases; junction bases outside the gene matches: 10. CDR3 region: CSVEGTSSGPHEQYF. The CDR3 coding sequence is TGCAGCGTTGAAGGGACTAGCAGCGGGCCCCACGAGCAGTACTTC.

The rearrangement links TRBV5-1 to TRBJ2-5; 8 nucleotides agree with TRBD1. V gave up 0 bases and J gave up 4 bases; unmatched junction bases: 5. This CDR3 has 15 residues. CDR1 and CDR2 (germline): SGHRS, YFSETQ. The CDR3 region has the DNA TGCGCCAGCAGCTTGGGGGACAGGACCGGAGAGACCCAGTACTTC. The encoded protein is CASSLGDRTGETQYF.

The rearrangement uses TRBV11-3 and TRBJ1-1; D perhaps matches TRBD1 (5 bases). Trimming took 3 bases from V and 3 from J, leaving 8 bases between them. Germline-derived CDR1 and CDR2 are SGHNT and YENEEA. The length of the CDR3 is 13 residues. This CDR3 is CASSLVRDTEAFF. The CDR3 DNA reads TGTGCCAGCAGCTTGGTCAGGGACACTGAAGCTTTCTTT.

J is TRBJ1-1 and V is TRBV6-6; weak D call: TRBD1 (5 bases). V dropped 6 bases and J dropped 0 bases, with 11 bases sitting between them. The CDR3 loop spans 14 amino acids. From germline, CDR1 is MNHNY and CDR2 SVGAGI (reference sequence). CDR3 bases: TGTGCCAGCAGCTGGACAACCATGAACACTGAAGCTTTCTTT. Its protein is CASSWTTMNTEAFF.

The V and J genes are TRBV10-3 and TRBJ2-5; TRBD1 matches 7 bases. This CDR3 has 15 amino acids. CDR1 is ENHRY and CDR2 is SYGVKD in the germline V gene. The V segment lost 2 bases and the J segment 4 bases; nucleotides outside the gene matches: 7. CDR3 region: CAISELTGAGETQYF. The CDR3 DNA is TGTGCCATCAGTGAGCTCACAGGGGCAGGAGAGACCCAGTACTTC.

CDR3 loop: CASSHDRDEAFF. For the CDR3, the DNA is TGTGCCAGCTCACATGACAGGGACGAAGCTTTCTTT. The V call is TRBV18, the J call TRBJ1-1, with 7 bases aligning to TRBD1. The germline V gene encodes CDR1 KGHSH and CDR2 LQKENI. The trim removed 4 bases at V and 8 bases at J, leaving 4 bases unmatched. This CDR3 contains 12 residues.

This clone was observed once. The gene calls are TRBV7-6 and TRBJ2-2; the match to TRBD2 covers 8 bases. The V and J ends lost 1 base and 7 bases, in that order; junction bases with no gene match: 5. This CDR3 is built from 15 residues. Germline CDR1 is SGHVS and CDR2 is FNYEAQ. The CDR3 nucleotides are TGTGCCAGCAGCTTAGGCGCGGGAGGAGGCGGGGAGCTGTTTTTT. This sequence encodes CASSLGAGGGGELFF.

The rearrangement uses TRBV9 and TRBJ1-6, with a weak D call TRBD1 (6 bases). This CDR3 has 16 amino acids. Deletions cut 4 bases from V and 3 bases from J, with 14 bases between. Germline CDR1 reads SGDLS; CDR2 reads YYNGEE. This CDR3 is CASSFSRQDYNSPLHF. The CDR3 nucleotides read TGTGCCAGCAGCTTCTCTCGACAGGACTATAATTCACCCCTCCACTTT.

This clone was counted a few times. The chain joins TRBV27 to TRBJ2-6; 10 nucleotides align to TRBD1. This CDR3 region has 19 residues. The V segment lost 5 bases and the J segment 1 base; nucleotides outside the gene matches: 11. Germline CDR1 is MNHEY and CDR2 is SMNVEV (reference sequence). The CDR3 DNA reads TGTGCCAGCAGTACCCTACTCGGGACAGGGGCATCTGGGGCCAACGTCCTGACTTTC. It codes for CASSTLLGTGASGANVLTF.

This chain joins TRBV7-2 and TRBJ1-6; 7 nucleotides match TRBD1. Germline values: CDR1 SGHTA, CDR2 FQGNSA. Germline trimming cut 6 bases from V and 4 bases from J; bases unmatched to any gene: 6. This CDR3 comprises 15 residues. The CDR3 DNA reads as TGTGCCAGCAGGAGGGACAGAACGTATAATTCACCCCTCCACTTT. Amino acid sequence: CASRRDRTYNSPLHF. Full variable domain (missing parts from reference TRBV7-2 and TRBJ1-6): GAGVSQSPSNKVTEKGKDVELRCDPISGHTALYWYRQSLGQGLEFLIYFQGNSAPDKSGLPSDRFSAERTGGSVSTLTIQRTQQEDSAVYLCASRRDRTYNSPLHFGNGTRLTVT.